This is a list of T cell receptor beta chains from one sample in a study of a mutant IDH1 vaccine in newly diagnosed glioma. Only in-frame clones appear in the TCRdb table, and some are missing; sequencing was by immunoSEQ multiplex PCR. The sample has tens of thousands of clones; around nine tenths are singletons. These receptors lack a known antigen. The sample here was PBMCs, taken from a glioma patient whose treatment included an IDH1 peptide vaccine. These receptor sequences come from a woman aged 30 to 39 with glioma. Each CDR3 is given with its conserved first and last residue. D genes are given only for firm matches. Size values are once, few and many counts, or a class for expanded clones, and some rows have none.

clone_size,v_call,d_call,j_call,cdr3_aa,cdr3_nt
once,TRBV5-1,-,TRBJ2-2,CASSFRENTGELFF,TGCGCCAGCAGCTTCCGGGAGAACACCGGGGAGCTGTTTTTT
once,TRBV4-1,-,TRBJ1-2,CASSQTGPYGYTF,TGCGCCAGCAGCCAGACAGGTCCATATGGCTACACCTTC
-,TRBV4-2,-,TRBJ1-1,CASARTGNTEAFF,TGTGCCAGCGCAAGGACGGGGAACACTGAAGCTTTCTTT
-,TRBV25-1,TRBD2,TRBJ2-7,CASPGTSEPYEQYF,TGTGCCAGTCCGGGGACTAGCGAACCCTACGAGCAGTACTTC
-,TRBV6-5,-,TRBJ2-7,CASSSGTNYEQYF,TGTGCCAGCAGTAGTGGGACCAACTACGAGCAGTACTTC
-,TRBV19,-,TRBJ1-1,CASSIVGGREAFF,TGTGCCAGTAGTATAGTTGGGGGTCGAGAAGCTTTCTTT
-,TRBV15,-,TRBJ2-7,CATSRDRGPVEQYF,TGTGCCACCAGCAGAGATCGTGGCCCCGTCGAGCAGTACTTC
-,TRBV6-5,-,TRBJ2-1,CASSYSSGPEQFF,TGTGCCAGCAGTTACTCGAGCGGACCTGAGCAGTTCTTC
once,TRBV10-3,-,TRBJ1-1,CAISESRGHEAFF,TGTGCCATCAGTGAGTCGAGAGGACATGAAGCTTTCTTT
-,TRBV7-6,TRBD1,TRBJ2-7,CASSLAGTGPEEQYF,TGTGCCAGCAGCTTGGCCGGGACAGGACCTGAGGAGCAGTACTTC
-,TRBV6-5,-,TRBJ1-4,CASSYSSRGNEKLFF,TGTGCCAGCAGTTACTCCTCCAGGGGTAATGAAAAACTGTTTTTT
-,TRBV5-1,-,TRBJ2-7,CASSLGAGGDGYEQYF,TGCGCCAGCAGCTTGGGGGCTGGCGGGGATGGGTACGAGCAGTACTTC
-,TRBV2,-,TRBJ2-7,CASSPLEEQYF,TGTGCCAGCAGTCCCCTAGAGGAGCAGTACTTC
once,TRBV5-1,-,TRBJ1-2,CASSKRTPEAPYTF,TGCGCCAGCAGCAAACGGACCCCAGAGGCCCCCTACACCTTC
once,TRBV9,TRBD2,TRBJ2-1,CASSVATKGRGNTQAEQFF,TGTGCCAGCAGCGTAGCTACAAAGGGGCGGGGGAATACTCAGGCTGAGCAGTTCTTC
-,TRBV5-1,TRBD2,TRBJ2-7,CASSLPRGDEQYF,TGCGCCAGCAGCTTGCCCCGGGGGGACGAGCAGTACTTC
-,TRBV11-2,-,TRBJ2-2,CASSLEGRTGELFF,TGTGCCAGCAGCTTGGAGGGGAGAACCGGGGAGCTGTTTTTT
-,TRBV18,-,TRBJ2-5,CASSPVQGRGEETQYF,TGTGCCAGCTCACCAGTACAGGGTCGAGGGGAAGAGACCCAGTACTTC
-,TRBV5-6,-,TRBJ1-6,CASSLQGYNSPLHF,TGTGCCAGCAGCTTACAGGGATATAATTCACCCCTCCACTTT
few,TRBV18,-,TRBJ1-1,CASSPPRGSQMNTEAFF,TGTGCCAGCTCACCACCACGGGGCAGCCAGATGAACACTGAAGCTTTCTTT